Each of the 20 T cell receptor beta chains below was sequenced from the same sample in a study of cytomegalovirus exposure and HLA in healthy donors. Assay: immunoSEQ multiplex PCR; the TCRdb copy retains only in-frame clones and omits some. The data show 80,000 to 95,000 clones, approximately 93% seen once. The sample taken for sequencing was PBMCs. These receptors were obtained from a woman aged 25 to 39 in good health and CMV-seropositive.

CDR3 residues: CASSLEWGQGREKLFF. CDR3 DNA sequence: TGTGCCAGCAGCTTAGAATGGGGACAGGGAAGGGAAAAACTGTTTTTT. The chain joins TRBV11-2 to TRBJ1-4; 9 bases fit TRBD1. In germline, CDR1 is SGHAT, CDR2 FQNNGV. The junction had 7 bases not matched to a gene; V was cut back by 0 bases and J by 8 bases. CDR3 length: 16 residues.

V usage is TRBV27 and J usage is TRBJ2-7; 8 bases are shared with TRBD1. The V and J ends lost 2 bases and 6 bases, in that order; junction bases with no gene match: 9. Germline assignment: CDR1 MNHEY and CDR2 SMNVEV (reference sequence). The CDR3 is 15 residues long. The CDR3 reads CASSLGGQGVSEQYF. Written as DNA, the CDR3 is TGTGCCAGCAGTTTAGGAGGACAGGGAGTCTCCGAGCAGTACTTC.

The chain uses TRBV2 and TRBJ2-2; no clear D gene. CDR3 length: 15 residues. CDR1 and CDR2 from the germline V gene are SNHLY and FYNNEI. Trimming removed 4 bases from V and 4 bases from J, with 13 bases in between. The CDR3 coding sequence is TGTGCCAGCAGTGCAGCTCTTCTCGGCACCGGGGAGCTGTTTTTT. Amino acid sequence: CASSAALLGTGELFF.

J is TRBJ1-5 and V is TRBV9, with 7 bases fitting TRBD1. Looked up from germline, CDR1 is SGDLS and CDR2 is YYNGEE. J was trimmed by 5 bases and V by 0 bases; bases with no gene match: 8. This CDR3 contains 16 residues. The CDR3 DNA reads as TGTGCCAGCAGCGTAGGGGTAGGGGGCTTTGATCAGCCCCAGCATTTT. Protein sequence: CASSVGVGGFDQPQHF.

In its sample, this clone was seen a few times. The J gene is TRBJ2-1, the V gene TRBV27; the match to TRBD2 covers 8 bases. V trimming: 5 bases; J trimming: 6 bases; junction bases outside the gene matches: 9. The germline V gene encodes CDR1 MNHEY and CDR2 SMNVEV (reference sequence). This CDR3 has 15 residues. CDR3 protein: CASSPEREWSNEQFF. CDR3 coding DNA: TGTGCCAGCAGTCCCGAGCGGGAGTGGTCCAATGAGCAGTTCTTC.

V gene TRBV27 combines with J gene TRBJ2-2, with D unclear. The length of the CDR3 is 13 residues. V was cut by 5 bases and J by 6 bases, with 10 bases left in between. The germline CDR1 and CDR2 sequences are MNHEY and SMNVEV (reference sequence). The CDR3 DNA reads as TGTGCCAGCAGTGTTATGTCGGCCGGGGAGCTGTTTTTT. Residues: CASSVMSAGELFF.

The chain has TRBV20-1 and TRBJ2-3, with no clear D. V lost 4 bases and J 2 bases, leaving 4 bases between the germline ends. The germline V gene has CDR1 DFQATT and CDR2 SNEGSKA (reference sequence). This CDR3 is 11 amino acids long. The CDR3 is CSATNTDTQYF. For the CDR3, the DNA is TGCAGTGCTACTAACACAGATACGCAGTATTTT.

Remarks on this clone: One end of the junction fails to match germline, which may point to a read error. This rearrangement joins TRBV2 to TRBJ1-5, with 9 nucleotides matching TRBD1. CDR3 length equals 15 residues. Germline CDR1 is SNHLY and CDR2 is FYNNEI. This chain's CDR3 is CATSDPGTGHQPQHF. The CDR3 DNA reads as TGTGCCACCAGTGATCCCGGGACAGGGCATCAGCCCCAGCATTTT.

Here the CDR3 reads CASSLEPGNTDTQYF. CDR3 nucleotide sequence: TGTGCCAGCAGCTTAGAGCCGGGAAACACAGATACGCAGTATTTT. The chain has TRBV7-9 and TRBJ2-3; D possibly corresponds to TRBD2 (5 bases). Germline CDR1 is SEHNR and CDR2 is FQNEAQ (reference sequence). Trimming cost V 1 base and J 2 bases, with 10 bases left between them. This CDR3 contains 15 residues.

The chain employs TRBV27 and TRBJ2-3; weak D call: TRBD2 (6 bases). With 0 bases removed from V and 2 bases from J, the gap between germline ends came to 12 bases. There are 16 residues in the CDR3. CDR1 is MNHEY, CDR2 SMNVEV, per germline (reference sequence). The CDR3 DNA reads TGTGCCAGCAGTTTATCGATGGGCGGGATCACAGATACGCAGTATTTT. Translated, it gives CASSLSMGGITDTQYF.

V gene TRBV28 combines with J gene TRBJ2-2; 11 bases are a match to TRBD2. CDR3 length: 16 amino acids. Per germline, CDR1 MDHEN and CDR2 SYDVKM. The V gene end was trimmed by 1 base and the J gene end by 4 bases; junction bases not matched to a gene: 2. Here the CDR3 DNA reads TGTGCCAGCAGTTTATTAACTAGCGGGAGCACCGGGGAGCTGTTTTTT. Translation gives CASSLLTSGSTGELFF.

This rearrangement joins TRBV10-3 to TRBJ2-2; 7 nucleotides match TRBD1. J lost 7 bases, V lost 7 bases, and 12 bases had no gene match. This CDR3 region has 15 residues. Germline V gene sequence: CDR1 ENHRY, CDR2 SYGVKD. The CDR3 spells CAIKGDSGNVGELFF. The CDR3 region has the DNA TGTGCCATCAAAGGGGACAGTGGAAATGTCGGGGAGCTGTTTTTT.

The CDR3 reads CASRNPGQRSYEQYF. The CDR3 DNA reads as TGTGCCAGCAGGAACCCGGGACAGAGGTCCTACGAGCAGTACTTC. The chain combines TRBV6-6 with TRBJ2-7; TRBD1 matches 7 bases. With 6 bases clipped from V and 1 base from J, the junction kept 9 bases outside the gene matches. Germline assignment: CDR1 MNHNY and CDR2 SVGAGI (reference sequence). This CDR3 has 15 amino acids.

The CDR3 loop reads CASSPFGVGLFF. CDR3 in DNA: TGTGCCAGCAGTCCATTTGGAGTGGGGCTGTTTTTT. The gene calls are TRBV27 and TRBJ2-2; D remains unclear. The CDR3 has 12 amino acids. From germline, CDR1 is MNHEY and CDR2 SMNVEV (reference sequence). Trimming took off 5 bases at V and 13 bases at J, with 14 bases between the two ends.

J is TRBJ1-1 and V is TRBV10-3; TRBD1 is a possible D gene (6 bases). The length of the CDR3 is 15 residues. Germline V gene data show CDR1 as ENHRY and CDR2 as SYGVKD. The V and J ends lost 0 bases and 11 bases respectively, with 19 bases between them. This CDR3 reads CAISESPRPERGAFF. CDR3 sequence (DNA): TGTGCCATCAGTGAGTCGCCCCGCCCCGAAAGGGGGGCTTTCTTT.

The chain joins TRBV4-1 to TRBJ2-7, with D perhaps TRBD1 (5 bases). The V gene lost 1 base and the J gene lost 0 bases, with 13 bases spanning the gap. Germline-derived CDR1 and CDR2 are MGHRA and YSYEKL. This CDR3 is built from 16 residues. The DNA for the CDR3 is TGCGCCAGCAGCCAAGGATTTTACAGGCGCTCCTACGAGCAGTACTTC. It is translated as CASSQGFYRRSYEQYF.

This chain links TRBV4-3 with TRBJ2-3; D gene uncertain. Trimming shortened V by 1 base and J by 1 base, and 12 bases separated the two germline ends. This CDR3 is built from 16 residues. Germline V CDR1 and CDR2: LGHNA, YSLEER. The CDR3 is CASSQVGERRTDTQYF. The CDR3 coding sequence is TGCGCCAGCAGCCAAGTCGGTGAGCGCCGCACAGATACGCAGTATTTT.

The chain has TRBV27 and TRBJ2-7, with D possibly TRBD1 on 5 matching bases. The CDR3 loop spans 13 amino acids. V dropped 8 bases and J dropped 0 bases, with 11 bases sitting between them. Germline V gene sequence: CDR1 MNHEY, CDR2 SMNVEV (reference sequence). CDR3 bases: TGTGCCAGCGTGTGGGGCAGCTCCTACGAGCAGTACTTC. Amino acids: CASVWGSSYEQYF.

This clone was seen once. The rearrangement uses TRBV5-6 and TRBJ2-7; a weak D match, TRBD1 (6 bases). Deletions cut 4 bases from V and 3 bases from J, with 11 bases between. The CDR3 length is 13 residues. CDR1 and CDR2 (germline): SGHDT, YYEEEE. CDR3 protein: CASSQDRIYEQYF. The CDR3 DNA sequence: TGTGCCAGCAGCCAGGACAGAATCTACGAGCAGTACTTC.

This sequence joins TRBV6-6 and TRBJ1-2, with D possibly matching TRBD1 (6 bases). In germline, CDR1 is MNHNY, CDR2 SVGAGI (reference sequence). The CDR3 extends over 15 amino acids. The V and J ends lost 2 bases and 3 bases respectively, with 13 bases between them. The CDR3 region is CASSYAGDTYYGYTF. In nucleotides, the CDR3 is TGTGCCAGCAGTTACGCCGGGGACACCTACTATGGCTACACCTTC.